What follows describes a single T cell receptor beta chain. CDR3 length: 16 amino acids. Germline V gene data show CDR1 as MGHRA and CDR2 as YSYEKL. Trimming cost V 0 bases and J 2 bases, with 14 bases left between them. This specimen belongs to a study of T-cell reconstitution after alpha-beta-depleted transplantation in children. Unique molecular identifiers were used in preparing the TCRbeta library. TCRdb recomputed calls from the PCR reads with MiXCR, one row per CDR3 protein. Of 60,000 to 80,000 distinct CDR3 sequences in the sample, about 7% are singletons; the top ten hold 2.5%. The gene calls are TRBV4-1 and TRBJ2-7, with a weak D call TRBD2 (5 bases). The input for sequencing was PBMCs from the stem cell graft donor, taken from the stem cell graft. This TCR derives from a human donor who donated a stem cell graft to a child with acute lymphoblastic leukemia. The CDR3 spells CASSQDLTGIPYEQYF. The CDR3 DNA sequence: TGCGCCAGCAGCCAAGATCTAACGGGAATCCCCTACGAGCAGTACTTC.